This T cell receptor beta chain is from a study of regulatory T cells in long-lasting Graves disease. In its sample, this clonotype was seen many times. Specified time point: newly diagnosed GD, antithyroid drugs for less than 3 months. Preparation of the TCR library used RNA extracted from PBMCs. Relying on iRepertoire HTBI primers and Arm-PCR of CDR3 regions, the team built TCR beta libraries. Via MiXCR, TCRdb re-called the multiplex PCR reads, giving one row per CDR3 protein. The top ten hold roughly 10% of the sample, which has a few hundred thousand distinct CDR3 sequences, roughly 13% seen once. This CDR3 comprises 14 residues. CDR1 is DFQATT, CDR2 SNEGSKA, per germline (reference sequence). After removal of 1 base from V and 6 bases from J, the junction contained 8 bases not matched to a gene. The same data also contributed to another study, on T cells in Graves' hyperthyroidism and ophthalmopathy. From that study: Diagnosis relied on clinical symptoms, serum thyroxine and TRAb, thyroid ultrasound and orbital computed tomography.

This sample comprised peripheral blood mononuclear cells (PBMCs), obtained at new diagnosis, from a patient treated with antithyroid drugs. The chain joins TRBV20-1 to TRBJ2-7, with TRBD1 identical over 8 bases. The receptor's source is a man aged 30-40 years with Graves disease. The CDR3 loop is CSARVGDRGPEQYF. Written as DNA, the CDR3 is TGCAGTGCTAGAGTAGGAGACAGGGGACCCGAGCAGTACTTC.